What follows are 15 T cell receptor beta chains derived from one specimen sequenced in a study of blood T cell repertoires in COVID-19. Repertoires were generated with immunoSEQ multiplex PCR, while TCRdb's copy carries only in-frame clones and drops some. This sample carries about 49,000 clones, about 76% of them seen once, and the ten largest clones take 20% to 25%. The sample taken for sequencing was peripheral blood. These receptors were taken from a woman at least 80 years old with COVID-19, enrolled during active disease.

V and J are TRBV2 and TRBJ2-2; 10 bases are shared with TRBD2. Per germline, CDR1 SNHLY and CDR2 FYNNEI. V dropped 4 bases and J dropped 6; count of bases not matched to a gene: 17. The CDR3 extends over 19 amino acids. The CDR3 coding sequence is TGTGCCAGCAGTGTTTATAGAGGTTTGTCTAGCGGGAGTCCCGGGGAGCTGTTTTTT. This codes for CASSVYRGLSSGSPGELFF. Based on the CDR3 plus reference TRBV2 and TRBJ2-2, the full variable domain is EPEVTQTPSHQVTQMGQEVILRCVPISNHLYFYWYRQILGQKVEFLVSFYNNEISEKSEIFDDQFSVERPDGSNFTLKIRSTKLEDSAMYFCASSVYRGLSSGSPGELFFGEGSRLTVL.

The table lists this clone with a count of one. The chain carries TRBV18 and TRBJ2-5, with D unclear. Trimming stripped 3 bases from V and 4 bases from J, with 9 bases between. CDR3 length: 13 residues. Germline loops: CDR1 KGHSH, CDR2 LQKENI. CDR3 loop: CASSPAKPETQYF. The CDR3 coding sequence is TGTGCCAGCTCACCCGCGAAGCCAGAGACCCAGTACTTC.

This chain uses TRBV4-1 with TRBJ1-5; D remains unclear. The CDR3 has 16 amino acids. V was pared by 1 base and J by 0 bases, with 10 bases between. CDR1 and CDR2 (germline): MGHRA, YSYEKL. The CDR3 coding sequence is TGCGCCAGCAGCCAAGTTCTAGCCGATAGCAATCAGCCCCAGCATTTT. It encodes CASSQVLADSNQPQHF.

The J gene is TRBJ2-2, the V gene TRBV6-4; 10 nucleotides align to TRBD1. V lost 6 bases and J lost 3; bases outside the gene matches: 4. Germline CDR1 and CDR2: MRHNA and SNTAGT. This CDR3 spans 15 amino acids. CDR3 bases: TGTGCCAGCAGAAGACAGGGGGCCGACACCGGGGAGCTGTTTTTT. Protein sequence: CASRRQGADTGELFF.

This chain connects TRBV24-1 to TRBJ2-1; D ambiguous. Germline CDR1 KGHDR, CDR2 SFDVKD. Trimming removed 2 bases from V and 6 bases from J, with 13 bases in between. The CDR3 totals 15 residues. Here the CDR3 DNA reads TGTGCCACCAGTGATTATCTAGAAGCCTCCAATGAGCAGTTCTTC. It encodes CATSDYLEASNEQFF.

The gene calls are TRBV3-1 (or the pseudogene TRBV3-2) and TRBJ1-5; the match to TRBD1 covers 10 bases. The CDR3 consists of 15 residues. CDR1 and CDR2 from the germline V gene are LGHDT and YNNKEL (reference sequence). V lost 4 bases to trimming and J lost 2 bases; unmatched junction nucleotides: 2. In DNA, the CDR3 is TGTGCCAGCAGCCCCGGGACAGGGGGCAATCAGCCCCAGCATTTT. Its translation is CASSPGTGGNQPQHF.

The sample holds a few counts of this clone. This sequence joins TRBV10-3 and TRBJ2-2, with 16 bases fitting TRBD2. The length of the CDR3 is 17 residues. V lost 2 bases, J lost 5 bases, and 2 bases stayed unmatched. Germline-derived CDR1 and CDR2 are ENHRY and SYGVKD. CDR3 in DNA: TGTGCCATCAGTGAGGGGACTAGCGGGAGGGTTACCGGGGAGCTGTTTTTT. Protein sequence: CAISEGTSGRVTGELFF.

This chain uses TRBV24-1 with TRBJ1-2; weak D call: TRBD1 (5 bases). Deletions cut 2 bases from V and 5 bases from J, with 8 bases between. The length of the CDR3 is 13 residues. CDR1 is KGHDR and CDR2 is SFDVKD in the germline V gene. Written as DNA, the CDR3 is TGTGCCACCAGTGATTCTGGGGGGTATGGCTACACCTTC. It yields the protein CATSDSGGYGYTF.

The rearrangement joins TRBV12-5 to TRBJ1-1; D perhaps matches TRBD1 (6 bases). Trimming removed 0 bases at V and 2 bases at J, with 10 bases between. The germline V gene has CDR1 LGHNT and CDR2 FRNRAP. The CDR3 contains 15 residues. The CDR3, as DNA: TGTGCTAGTGGTTTGGTACGGGGGGGCAACACTGAAGCTTTCTTT. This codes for CASGLVRGGNTEAFF.

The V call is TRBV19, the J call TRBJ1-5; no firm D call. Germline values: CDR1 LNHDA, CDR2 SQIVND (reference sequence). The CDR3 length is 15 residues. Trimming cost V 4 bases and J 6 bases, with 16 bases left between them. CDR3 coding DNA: TGTGCCAGTAGTACAGCAGGCGGGGAAAGTCAGCCCCAGCATTTT. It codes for CASSTAGGESQPQHF.

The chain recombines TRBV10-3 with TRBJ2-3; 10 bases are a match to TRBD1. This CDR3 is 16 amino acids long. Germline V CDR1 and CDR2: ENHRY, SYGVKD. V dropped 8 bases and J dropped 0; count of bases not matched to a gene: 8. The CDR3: CAIGDGTGASTDTQYF. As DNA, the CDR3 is TGTGCCATCGGCGACGGGACAGGGGCTAGCACAGATACGCAGTATTTT.

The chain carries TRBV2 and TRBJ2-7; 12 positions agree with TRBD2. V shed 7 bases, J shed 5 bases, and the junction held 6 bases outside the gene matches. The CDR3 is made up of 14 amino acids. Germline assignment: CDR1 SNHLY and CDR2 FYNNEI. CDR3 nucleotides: TGTGCCAGCAACGGACTAGCGGGATTGGACGAGCAGTACTTC. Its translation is CASNGLAGLDEQYF.

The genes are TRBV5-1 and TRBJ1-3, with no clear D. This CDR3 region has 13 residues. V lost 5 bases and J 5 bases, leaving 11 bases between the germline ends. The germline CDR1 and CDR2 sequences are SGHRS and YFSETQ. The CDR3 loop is CASRNSERNTIYF. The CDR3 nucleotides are TGCGCCAGCAGAAATAGTGAGAGAAACACCATATATTTT.

The CDR3 region is CASSGTSGFRGTGELFF. The CDR3 nucleotides are TGTGCCAGTAGCGGGACTAGCGGATTTCGTGGCACCGGGGAGCTGTTTTTT. This rearrangement joins TRBV19 to TRBJ2-2, with TRBD2 identical over 11 bases. V lost 6 bases to trimming and J lost 4 bases; unmatched junction nucleotides: 10. Germline values: CDR1 LNHDA, CDR2 SQIVND (reference sequence). The CDR3 contains 17 residues.

In DNA form, the CDR3 reads TGTGCCAGCAGACAGGGGGGATCTAGCAATCAGCCCCAGCATTTT. This translates into CASRQGGSSNQPQHF. The chain carries TRBV28 and TRBJ1-5, with TRBD1 matching over 8 bases. The CDR3 is 15 residues long. The junction had 4 bases not matched to a gene; V was cut back by 6 bases and J by 0 bases. Per germline, CDR1 MDHEN and CDR2 SYDVKM.